The 24 T cell receptor beta chains reported below all come from one sample, sequenced in a study of OX40 agonist ivuxolimab in advanced cancers. Profiling relied on immunoSEQ multiplex PCR, and the TCRdb table lists in-frame clones only, not all of them. The repertoire holds about 36,000 clones, with approximately 90% as singletons. Sequencing used CD4+ or CD8+ T cells sorted from blood, obtained in a trial of the OX40 agonist ivuxolimab. The receptors were sampled from an adult with an advanced solid tumor such as melanoma, head and neck, liver or kidney cancer.

The chain recombines TRBV2 with TRBJ2-1; tentative D call: TRBD2 (6 bases). CDR1 and CDR2 from the germline V gene are SNHLY and FYNNEI. Trimming left V 9 bases short and J 0 bases short, with 12 bases between. This CDR3 has 14 amino acids. CDR3 in amino acids: CASRGDFSYNEQFF. The CDR3 region has the DNA TGTGCCAGTCGTGGGGACTTCTCCTACAATGAGCAGTTCTTC.

J is TRBJ2-7 and V is TRBV15; 9 bases line up with TRBD2. CDR3 length equals 17 residues. Trimming removed 0 bases from V and 3 bases from J; junction bases left unmatched: 9. Germline V CDR1 and CDR2: LNHNV, YYDKDF (reference sequence). CDR3 nucleotides: TGTGCCACCAGCAGAGATATTGCGGGAGGGATCGTCTACGAGCAGTACTTC. Protein product: CATSRDIAGGIVYEQYF.

In this sample, this clone turned up once. The rearrangement links TRBV11-3 to TRBJ1-1; D is perhaps TRBD1 (5 bases). The germline CDR1 and CDR2 sequences are SGHNT and YENEEA. V was shortened by 1 base and J by 8 bases, with 11 bases between the two germline ends. The CDR3 loop spans 13 amino acids. The CDR3 bases are TGTGCCAGCAGCTTAGTTCCCGACAGCGAAGCTTTCTTT. Translated: CASSLVPDSEAFF.

This clone was observed a few times. The V and J genes are TRBV25-1 and TRBJ2-6; D gene ambiguous. The CDR3 consists of 13 residues. Trimming took 2 bases from V and 4 from J, leaving 3 bases between them. Germline loops: CDR1 MGHDK, CDR2 SYGVNS. The CDR3 is CASSEPGANVLTF. The CDR3 DNA reads as TGTGCCAGCAGTGAACCCGGGGCCAACGTCCTGACTTTC.

The chain is built from TRBV6-1 and TRBJ2-3; D gene unclear. The germline gives CDR1 MNHNS, CDR2 SASEGT. Trimming took 3 bases from V and 6 from J, leaving 16 bases between them. The CDR3 extends over 15 amino acids. The CDR3 protein is CASSDSYQAADTQYF. The CDR3 bases are TGTGCCAGCAGTGACTCGTATCAGGCGGCGGATACGCAGTATTTT.

The rearrangement uses TRBV14 and TRBJ2-3; D is unresolved. V gave up 6 bases and J gave up 6 bases, with 7 bases separating them. CDR1 and CDR2 from the germline V gene are SGHDN and FVKESK. This CDR3 region has 11 residues. CDR3 in amino acids: CASSLADTQYF. The CDR3 nucleotides are TGTGCCAGCAGTCTCGCCGATACGCAGTATTTT.

The chain carries TRBV20-1 and TRBJ1-4; D gene unclear. The germline V and J ends were trimmed by 6 bases and 4 bases, with 3 bases remaining between them. Germline CDR1 DFQATT, CDR2 SNEGSKA (reference sequence). The CDR3 is 10 amino acids. CDR3 in amino acids: CSAINEKLFF. The CDR3 DNA is TGCAGTGCCATTAATGAAAAACTGTTTTTT.

This chain uses TRBV7-9 with TRBJ1-4, with 10 positions matching TRBD1. The CDR3 length is 14 residues. J gave up 7 bases and V 1 base, and 0 bases lay outside the gene matches. Germline V gene data show CDR1 as SEHNR and CDR2 as FQNEAQ (reference sequence). The CDR3 reads CASSLGQGAEKLFF. The CDR3 DNA reads TGTGCCAGCAGCTTAGGACAGGGGGCTGAAAAACTGTTTTTT.

The chain recombines TRBV6-1 with TRBJ1-5; D is perhaps TRBD1 (5 bases). V lost 5 bases to trimming and J lost 7 bases, with 15 bases between them. The CDR3 loop spans 14 amino acids. Germline CDR1 MNHNS, CDR2 SASEGT. The CDR3, as DNA: TGTGCCAGCAGTTCCCAGGGTGGCGGCCAGCCCCAGCATTTT. This encodes CASSSQGGGQPQHF.

The genes are TRBV7-2 and TRBJ2-2, with D perhaps matching TRBD2 (5 bases). The V gene lost 1 base and the J gene lost 6 bases, with 15 bases spanning the gap. Germline V gene data show CDR1 as SGHTA and CDR2 as FQGNSA. CDR3 size: 16 residues. The CDR3 DNA sequence: TGTGCCAGCAGCTTAGGTCCAGGTCGGGATTCCGGGGAGCTGTTTTTT. Its protein is CASSLGPGRDSGELFF.

V is TRBV29-1 and J is TRBJ2-3, with D perhaps TRBD1 or TRBD2 (5 bases each). CDR3 size: 15 residues. With 4 bases removed from V and 2 bases from J, the gap between germline ends came to 16 bases. CDR1 and CDR2 (germline): SQVTM, ANQGSEA. In DNA form, the CDR3 reads TGCAGCGTTGGGGGGTCTCATTTCAACACAGATACGCAGTATTTT. Translated: CSVGGSHFNTDTQYF.

The rearrangement uses TRBV7-9 and TRBJ1-3; a weak D match, TRBD1 (5 bases). The V gene's germline CDR1 is SEHNR and CDR2 FQNEAQ (reference sequence). V was clipped by 3 bases and J by 2 bases, with 11 bases between them. The CDR3 loop spans 15 amino acids. The DNA of the CDR3 is TGTGCCAGCAGCTTTGCAGGGAGGGCTGGAAACACCATATATTTT. Amino acid sequence: CASSFAGRAGNTIYF.

V is TRBV2 and J is TRBJ2-1; TRBD1 might be the D (8 bases). V was clipped by 4 bases and J by 9 bases, with 19 bases between them. Germline CDR1 reads SNHLY; CDR2 reads FYNNEI. CDR3 length: 15 amino acids. CDR3 nucleotides: TGTGCCAGCAGTGTAATAACAGGGGGAGGGGGTGAGCAGTTCTTC. This codes for CASSVITGGGGEQFF. Variable domain in full (rest from reference TRBV2 and TRBJ2-1): EPEVTQTPSHQVTQMGQEVILRCVPISNHLYFYWYRQILGQKVEFLVSFYNNEISEKSEIFDDQFSVERPDGSNFTLKIRSTKLEDSAMYFCASSVITGGGGEQFFGPGTRLTVL.

This rearrangement joins TRBV19 to TRBJ2-1, with TRBD1 as a possible D gene (6 bases). V was clipped by 3 bases and J by 7 bases, with 13 bases between them. The CDR3 runs 14 residues. Germline V gene lookup returns CDR1 LNHDA and CDR2 SQIVND (reference sequence). The CDR3 reads CASSMNRVGNEQFF. In DNA, the CDR3 is TGTGCCAGTAGTATGAACAGGGTAGGTAATGAGCAGTTCTTC.

By frequency in the sample, this clone is medium-sized. The CDR3 nucleotides are TGTGCCAGCAGCTATGTCTCGGTGCAGTACTTC. It translates to CASSYVSVQYF. The chain uses TRBV11-2 and TRBJ2-7; D is uncertain. V lost 4 bases and J 9 bases, leaving 10 bases between the germline ends. The CDR3 has 11 residues. The germline CDR1 and CDR2 sequences are SGHAT and FQNNGV.

The chain is built from TRBV9 and TRBJ1-4; 7 bases fit TRBD1. The trim removed 3 bases at V and 5 bases at J, leaving 7 bases unmatched. The CDR3 covers 15 residues. Germline V CDR1 and CDR2: SGDLS, YYNGEE. CDR3: CASSDNLQGNEKLFF. CDR3 in DNA: TGTGCCAGCAGCGACAACCTACAGGGGAATGAAAAACTGTTTTTT.

The rearrangement links TRBV29-1 to TRBJ1-4, with 8 bases that match TRBD1. The CDR3 has 14 residues. V trimming: 4 bases; J trimming: 7 bases; junction bases outside the gene matches: 8. Germline CDR1 reads SQVTM; CDR2 reads ANQGSEA. The CDR3 nucleotides are TGCAGCGTTGTACCCCAGGGGGCCGGTGAAAAACTGTTTTTT. Translated, it gives CSVVPQGAGEKLFF. Full variable domain (outside the CDR3, taken from reference TRBV29-1 and TRBJ1-4): SAVISQKPSRDICQRGTSLTIQCQVDSQVTMMFWYRQQPGQSLTLIATANQGSEATYESGFVIDKFPISRPNLTFSTLTVSNMSPEDSSIYLCSVVPQGAGEKLFFGSGTQLSVL.

The chain is built from TRBV25-1 and TRBJ1-3; D perhaps matches TRBD1 (5 bases). The V gene's germline CDR1 is MGHDK and CDR2 SYGVNS. The CDR3 has 18 residues. The V and J ends lost 4 bases and 0 bases respectively, with 19 bases between them. The CDR3 is CASSGSQGFGPSGNTIYF. In DNA form, the CDR3 reads TGTGCCAGCAGTGGGTCTCAGGGTTTTGGGCCCTCTGGAAACACCATATATTTT.

This clone showed up just once. The rearrangement links TRBV7-9 to TRBJ1-4; TRBD1 is a possible D gene (5 bases). The CDR3 is 17 amino acids. CDR1 SEHNR and CDR2 FQNEAQ come from the germline V gene (reference sequence). Trimming removed 0 bases from V and 0 bases from J, with 11 bases in between. DNA of the CDR3: TGTGCCAGCAGCTTAGCAGGGGCAGGAGCAACTAATGAAAAACTGTTTTTT. As protein: CASSLAGAGATNEKLFF.

The chain recombines TRBV5-6 with TRBJ2-7; no firm D call. CDR3 length equals 13 residues. V was trimmed by 4 bases and J by 5 bases, leaving 13 bases between them. Germline CDR1 SGHDT, CDR2 YYEEEE. The CDR3 DNA reads as TGTGCCAGCAGCCCGGACCTAAGAAACGAGCAGTACTTC. Translating gives CASSPDLRNEQYF.

The chain uses TRBV10-2 and TRBJ2-5; 10 bases are shared with TRBD2. Trimming removed 3 bases from V and 2 bases from J; junction bases left unmatched: 3. The CDR3 consists of 15 residues. Looked up from germline, CDR1 is WSHSY and CDR2 is SAAADI. CDR3 in DNA: TGCGCCAGCAGTGATCCTAGCGGGAGTCAAGAGACCCAGTACTTC. Translation: CASSDPSGSQETQYF.

The chain couples TRBV7-2 to TRBJ2-1; a weak D match, TRBD2 (5 bases). Germline-derived CDR1 and CDR2 are SGHTA and FQGNSA. V dropped 4 bases and J dropped 6 bases, with 16 bases sitting between them. There are 15 residues in the CDR3. The CDR3 region has the DNA TGTGCCAGCAGCTCCCACCCATCTAGCTCCAATGAGCAGTTCTTC. This sequence encodes CASSSHPSSSNEQFF. Filled out from reference TRBV7-2 and TRBJ2-1, the complete variable domain reads GAGVSQSPSNKVTEKGKDVELRCDPISGHTALYWYRQSLGQGLEFLIYFQGNSAPDKSGLPSDRFSAERTGGSVSTLTIQRTQQEDSAVYLCASSSHPSSSNEQFFGPGTRLTVL.

The gene calls are TRBV4-2 and TRBJ1-6; the D gene is possibly TRBD1 (5 bases). Trimming removed 4 bases from V and 6 bases from J, with 28 bases in between. The CDR3 loop spans 20 amino acids. Germline V gene data show CDR1 as LGHNA and CDR2 as YNFKEQ. The CDR3 spells CASSLYGDSNPVRSNSPLHF. In DNA form, the CDR3 reads TGTGCCAGCAGCCTATACGGCGACAGCAACCCCGTAAGGTCTAATTCACCCCTCCACTTT.

This clone was counted once. The V and J genes are TRBV28 and TRBJ1-1; D ambiguous. The CDR3 is 12 amino acids. CDR1 and CDR2 (germline): MDHEN, SYDVKM. The V and J ends lost 5 bases and 4 bases respectively, with 8 bases between them. This CDR3 is CASSPLPTEAFF. CDR3 in DNA: TGTGCCAGCAGTCCACTCCCCACTGAAGCTTTCTTT.